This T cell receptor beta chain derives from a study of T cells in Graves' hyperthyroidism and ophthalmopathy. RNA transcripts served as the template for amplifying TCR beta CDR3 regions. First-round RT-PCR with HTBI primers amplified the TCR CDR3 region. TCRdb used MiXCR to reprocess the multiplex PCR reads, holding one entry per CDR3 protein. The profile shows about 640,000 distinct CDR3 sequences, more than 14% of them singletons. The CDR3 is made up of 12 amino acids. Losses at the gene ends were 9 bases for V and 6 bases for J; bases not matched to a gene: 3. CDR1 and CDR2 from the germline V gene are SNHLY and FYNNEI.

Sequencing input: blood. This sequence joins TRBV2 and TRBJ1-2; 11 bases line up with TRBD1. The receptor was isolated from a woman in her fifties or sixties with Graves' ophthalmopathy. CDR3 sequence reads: CASKGQGDGYTF. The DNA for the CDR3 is TGTGCCAGTAAGGGACAGGGGGATGGCTACACCTTC.